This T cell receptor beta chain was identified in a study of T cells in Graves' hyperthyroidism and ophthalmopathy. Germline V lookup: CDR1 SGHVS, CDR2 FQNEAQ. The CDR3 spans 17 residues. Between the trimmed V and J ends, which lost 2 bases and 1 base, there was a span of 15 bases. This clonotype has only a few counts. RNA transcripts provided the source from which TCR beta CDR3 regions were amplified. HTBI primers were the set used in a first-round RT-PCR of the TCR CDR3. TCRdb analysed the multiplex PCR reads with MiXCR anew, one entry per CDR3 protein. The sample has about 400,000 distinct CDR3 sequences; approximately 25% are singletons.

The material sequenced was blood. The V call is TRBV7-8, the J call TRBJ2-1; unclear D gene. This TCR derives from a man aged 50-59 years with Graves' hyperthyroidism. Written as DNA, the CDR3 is TGTGCCAGCAGCTTATTATCCTCATATAGTTCCTACAATGAGCAGTTCTTC. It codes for CASSLLSSYSSYNEQFF.